These 16 T cell receptor beta chains were sequenced from one sample in a study of blood T cell repertoires in COVID-19. Sequencing used immunoSEQ multiplex PCR; TCRdb keeps in-frame clones, though not all of them. Here the sample spans 200,000 to 300,000 clones, around 89% being singletons. The specimen sequenced was PBMCs or T cells enriched from blood (not recorded which). The receptors were gathered from a woman aged 30 to 39 who had recovered from COVID-19.

The chain combines TRBV7-2 with TRBJ1-2, with D possibly TRBD1 on 6 matching bases. Between the trimmed V and J ends, which lost 2 bases and 6 bases, there was a span of 13 bases. This CDR3 region has 14 residues. The germline V gene has CDR1 SGHTA and CDR2 FQGNSA. This chain's CDR3 is CASSLLLGGDGYTF. The CDR3 DNA is TGTGCCAGCAGCTTACTCTTAGGGGGTGATGGCTACACCTTC.

The chain couples TRBV11-2 to TRBJ2-1, with 11 bases fitting TRBD2. This CDR3 is built from 15 residues. The V gene's germline CDR1 is SGHAT and CDR2 FQNNGV. The junction had 6 bases not matched to a gene; V was cut back by 7 bases and J by 4 bases. CDR3 region: CASTDTSGSYNEQFF. The CDR3, as DNA: TGTGCCAGCACCGATACTAGCGGGAGTTACAATGAGCAGTTCTTC.

This clone occurred once. This sample includes further DNA sequences coding for the same CDR3. This chain uses TRBV19 with TRBJ1-1, with D unresolved. Between the trimmed V and J ends, which lost 3 bases and 2 bases, there was a span of 7 bases. Germline V CDR1 and CDR2: LNHDA, SQIVND (reference sequence). The CDR3 is 13 residues long. The CDR3 region is CASSISGNTEAFF. Written as DNA, the CDR3 is TGTGCCAGTAGTATCTCAGGCAACACTGAAGCTTTCTTT.

The chain recombines TRBV7-9 with TRBJ1-1, with 9 bases identical to TRBD1. The CDR3 has 12 residues. Germline V CDR1 and CDR2: SEHNR, FQNEAQ (reference sequence). After removal of 6 bases from V and 8 bases from J, the junction contained 4 bases not matched to a gene. CDR3 nucleotide sequence: TGTGCCAGCAGGACAGGGGGTTACGAAGCTTTCTTT. Amino acid sequence: CASRTGGYEAFF.

The rearrangement links TRBV7-9 to TRBJ2-2; 9 nucleotides align to TRBD2. Germline CDR1 and CDR2: SEHNR and FQNEAQ (reference sequence). CDR3 length: 18 residues. V was clipped by 1 base and J by 5 bases; unmatched bases: 11. CDR3 sequence reads: CASSLEGSGSGSTGELFF. The CDR3 DNA reads as TGTGCCAGCAGCTTAGAGGGTAGCGGGAGTGGGTCAACCGGGGAGCTGTTTTTT.

V gene TRBV27 combines with J gene TRBJ2-1, with TRBD2 identical over 13 bases. This CDR3 comprises 16 residues. Trimming took 5 bases from V and 7 from J; bases not matched to a gene: 8. Germline lookup yields CDR1 MNHEY and CDR2 SMNVEV (reference sequence). CDR3 DNA: TGTGCCAGCAGTCCGCTACTAGCGGGAGGGCCAAATGAGCAGTTCTTC. Protein sequence: CASSPLLAGGPNEQFF.

V and J are TRBV19 and TRBJ1-5, with D tentatively TRBD1 (5 bases). This CDR3 is 19 amino acids long. Germline CDR1 and CDR2: LNHDA and SQIVND (reference sequence). V was cut by 1 base and J by 6 bases, with 25 bases left in between. The CDR3 here is CASSIALRVSDHRGQPQHF. CDR3 DNA: TGTGCCAGTAGTATAGCCCTCAGGGTTTCAGACCATCGAGGTCAGCCCCAGCATTTT.

This chain uses TRBV2 with TRBJ2-1, with D possibly matching TRBD1 (6 bases). Germline V lookup: CDR1 SNHLY, CDR2 FYNNEI. Trimming shortened V by 0 bases and J by 0 bases, and 15 bases separated the two germline ends. CDR3 length: 18 residues. The CDR3: CASSEAAWGQGSYNEQFF. For the CDR3, the DNA is TGTGCCAGCAGTGAAGCGGCGTGGGGGCAGGGCTCCTACAATGAGCAGTTCTTC.

This chain connects TRBV27 to TRBJ2-3; 11 nucleotides match TRBD2. From germline, CDR1 is MNHEY and CDR2 SMNVEV (reference sequence). The CDR3 consists of 15 residues. Unmatched junction bases numbered 3, after V lost 5 bases and J lost 2 bases. CDR3 nucleotide sequence: TGTGCCAGCAGTCTTAGCGGGAGGGACACAGATACGCAGTATTTT. Encoded protein: CASSLSGRDTDTQYF.

The rearrangement links TRBV28 to TRBJ1-5, with a weak D call TRBD1 (5 bases). Germline loops: CDR1 MDHEN, CDR2 SYDVKM. V lost 10 bases and J lost 2, with 15 bases in between. This CDR3 contains 14 residues. CDR3 loop: CATSYRSGNQPQHF. In DNA form, the CDR3 reads TGTGCCACCTCGTACAGGTCCGGCAATCAGCCCCAGCATTTT.

The CDR3: CASSRGFQETQYF. The CDR3 nucleotides are TGTGCCAGTAGTAGAGGGTTTCAAGAGACCCAGTACTTC. This chain links TRBV19 with TRBJ2-5; possible D gene TRBD2, 5 bases. Between the trimmed V and J ends, which lost 4 bases and 2 bases, there was a span of 8 bases. The CDR3 loop spans 13 amino acids. Germline values: CDR1 LNHDA, CDR2 SQIVND (reference sequence). Looking up the rest from reference TRBV19 and TRBJ2-5 gives the full variable domain: DGGITQSPKYLFRKEGQNVTLSCEQNLNHDAMYWYRQDPGQGLRLIYYSQIVNDFQKGDIAEGYSVSREKKESFPLTVTSAQKNPTAFYLCASSRGFQETQYFGPGTRLLVL.

The chain uses TRBV6-5 and TRBJ1-5, with D uncertain. Germline V gene data show CDR1 as MNHEY and CDR2 as SVGAGI. Trimming left V 6 bases short and J 1 base short, with 10 bases between. The CDR3 contains 14 residues. The DNA of the CDR3 is TGTGCCAGCAGCTTACTTAAGAGCAATCAGCCCCAGCATTTT. Its protein is CASSLLKSNQPQHF.

Only one count was recorded for this clone. V usage is TRBV4-3 and J usage is TRBJ2-1; 7 bases are a match to TRBD2. The V gene's germline CDR1 is LGHNA and CDR2 YSLEER. V lost 0 bases to trimming and J lost 6 bases; unmatched junction nucleotides: 11. The CDR3 totals 17 residues. The CDR3 reads CASSQDGAGANSNEQFF. The CDR3 bases are TGCGCCAGCAGCCAAGACGGGGCGGGAGCTAATAGCAATGAGCAGTTCTTC.

This chain links TRBV9 with TRBJ2-7; TRBD2 might be the D (6 bases). Germline V gives CDR1 SGDLS, CDR2 YYNGEE. The CDR3 covers 13 residues. Trimming cost V 0 bases and J 6 bases, with 10 bases left between them. CDR3 amino acids: CASSVEEGFEQYF. Here the CDR3 DNA reads TGTGCCAGCAGCGTAGAGGAGGGTTTCGAGCAGTACTTC.

The chain employs TRBV4-2 and TRBJ2-1; TRBD2 matches 8 bases. The CDR3 loop spans 16 amino acids. V was clipped by 0 bases and J by 5 bases; unmatched bases: 6. The germline gives CDR1 LGHNA, CDR2 YNFKEQ. CDR3 amino acids: CASSQEAVGRDNEQFF. The CDR3 DNA reads TGTGCCAGCAGCCAAGAGGCTGTCGGGAGGGACAATGAGCAGTTCTTC.

This clone came up a few times. This chain links TRBV7-3 with TRBJ2-2; TRBD1 agrees at 8 bases. The V gene's germline CDR1 is SGHTA and CDR2 FQGTGA. V lost 2 bases, J lost 6 bases, and 5 bases stayed unmatched. The CDR3 spans 15 residues. As DNA, the CDR3 is TGTGCCAGCAGCTTACAGACAGGGGAGGCCGGGGAGCTGTTTTTT. It yields the protein CASSLQTGEAGELFF.